The rows below give T cell receptor beta chains drawn from one sample of a study of shared clonotypes between healthy human individuals. The table came from immunoSEQ multiplex PCR; TCRdb's copy has only in-frame clones and leaves some out. In the table there are around 500,000 clones, around 80% of which are singletons. What was sequenced was PBMCs. All receptors come from a middle-aged woman in good health. Some clones in this sample may be carry-over from other donors' samples. Both conserved end residues are part of each CDR3. D genes are given only for firm matches. Clone size is shown for a subset of rows, as once, few, many or a class of expanded clone.

V: TRBV7-2; J: TRBJ1-3; D: NA; size: NA; DNA: TGTGCCAGCAGCTCCAGTGAAGGGAACACCATATATTTT; CDR3: CASSSSEGNTIYF
V: TRBV30; J: TRBJ1-1; D: NA; size: few; DNA: TGTGCCTGGACCAGACAGTTGAACACTGAAGCTTTCTTT; CDR3: CAWTRQLNTEAFF
V: TRBV4-1; J: TRBJ2-4; D: TRBD2; size: few; DNA: TGCGCCAGCAGCCAGGCCGGACTAGCGGGAGTGCGAGCCAAAAACATTCAGTACTTC; CDR3: CASSQAGLAGVRAKNIQYF
V: TRBV5-1; J: TRBJ2-3; D: TRBD2; size: NA; DNA: TGCGCCAGCAGCCTGGGGCCTAGCGGGAGCACAGATACGCAGTATTTT; CDR3: CASSLGPSGSTDTQYF
V: TRBV7-6; J: TRBJ2-7; D: NA; size: NA; DNA: TGTGCCAGCAGCAATCCAGGGGACGAGCAGTACTTC; CDR3: CASSNPGDEQYF
V: TRBV12-2; J: TRBJ2-3; D: NA; size: NA; DNA: TGTGCAAGTCGCTTAGCGGGGGGACTAGCAGGGGTGTGGTCAGATACGCAGTATTTT; CDR3: CASRLAGGLAGVWSDTQYF
V: TRBV19; J: TRBJ2-2; D: TRBD2; size: NA; DNA: TGTGCCAGTAGTAAGATAGCGGGAGGGTCCGGGGAGCTGTTTTTT; CDR3: CASSKIAGGSGELFF
V: TRBV2; J: TRBJ1-4; D: TRBD1; size: NA; DNA: TGTGCCAACTCACGGGACAGGGATGAAAAACTGTTTTTT; CDR3: CANSRDRDEKLFF
V: TRBV5-1; J: TRBJ1-5; D: NA; size: NA; DNA: TGCGCCAGCAGCTTGCGCGGGGATCAGCCCCAGCATTTT; CDR3: CASSLRGDQPQHF
V: TRBV10-3; J: TRBJ2-7; D: TRBD1; size: NA; DNA: TGTGCCATCAGTCCGACAGGGAACTACGAGCAGTACTTC; CDR3: CAISPTGNYEQYF
V: TRBV28; J: TRBJ2-4; D: NA; size: NA; DNA: TGTGCCAGCAGCCCGACCGACAGAGGGAAAAACATTCAGTACTTC; CDR3: CASSPTDRGKNIQYF
V: TRBV30; J: TRBJ1-1; D: NA; size: NA; DNA: TGTGCCTGGGGGAGGCCGATGAACACTGAAGCTTTCTTT; CDR3: CAWGRPMNTEAFF
V: TRBV2; J: TRBJ2-7; D: NA; size: NA; DNA: TGTGCCAGCAGGGAGGTCCACGAGCAGTACTTC; CDR3: CASREVHEQYF
V: TRBV7-3; J: TRBJ2-1; D: TRBD2; size: NA; DNA: TGTGCCAGCAGCCCGGGACTAGTGCCTTACAATGAGCAGTTCTTC; CDR3: CASSPGLVPYNEQFF
V: TRBV28; J: TRBJ1-3; D: TRBD1; size: NA; DNA: TGTGCCAGCCTTCCAGGGGGCTCGGAGGCCTCTGGAAACACCATATATTTT; CDR3: CASLPGGSEASGNTIYF
V: TRBV6-4; J: TRBJ2-2; D: NA; size: NA; DNA: TGTGCCAGCAGTGACTCGTTCGCCCGTAACACCGGGGAGCTGTTTTTT; CDR3: CASSDSFARNTGELFF
V: TRBV18; J: TRBJ1-5; D: NA; size: NA; DNA: TGTGCCAGCTCAGCCCGGGACATCAGCAATCAGCCCCAGCATTTT; CDR3: CASSARDISNQPQHF
V: TRBV19; J: TRBJ2-2; D: NA; size: NA; DNA: TGTGCCAGTACCCCTATGGGTCACGGGGAGCTGTTTTTT; CDR3: CASTPMGHGELFF
V: TRBV2; J: TRBJ2-1; D: TRBD2; size: once; DNA: TGTGCCAGCGGTAGGCCTAGCGGGTTACATGAGCAGTTCTTC; CDR3: CASGRPSGLHEQFF
V: TRBV4-1; J: TRBJ2-7; D: NA; size: NA; DNA: TGCGCCAGCAGCCAAGGTTGGGCAGAATCAGCCTACGAGCAGTACTTC; CDR3: CASSQGWAESAYEQYF
V: TRBV2; J: TRBJ2-7; D: NA; size: few; DNA: TGTGCCAGCAGTCTCCACGAGCAGTACTTC; CDR3: CASSLHEQYF
V: TRBV6-1; J: TRBJ1-4; D: NA; size: NA; DNA: TGTGCCAGCAGTGAAGCGGACACAGCCCAAAGTGAAAAACTGTTTTTT; CDR3: CASSEADTAQSEKLFF
V: TRBV28; J: TRBJ1-1; D: NA; size: NA; DNA: TGTGCCAGCAGTTTAGTCGGCGGGAACACTGAAGCTTTCTTT; CDR3: CASSLVGGNTEAFF
V: TRBV18; J: TRBJ2-3; D: TRBD2; size: NA; DNA: TGTGCCAGCTCACTGAGGGCGGCGGGAGTGAGCACAGATACGCAGTATTTT; CDR3: CASSLRAAGVSTDTQYF
V: TRBV28; J: TRBJ1-4; D: TRBD1; size: NA; DNA: TGTGCCAGCAGCGGGGACAGCCAGACAACTAATGAAAAACTGTTTTTT; CDR3: CASSGDSQTTNEKLFF
V: TRBV5-1; J: TRBJ2-7; D: TRBD2; size: NA; DNA: TGCGCCAGCAGCTTTAGCGGGAGGGAGCAGTACTTC; CDR3: CASSFSGREQYF
V: TRBV6-5; J: TRBJ2-1; D: NA; size: NA; DNA: TGTGCCAGCAGGCCCCCGGGACAAACCTACAATGAGCAGTTCTTC; CDR3: CASRPPGQTYNEQFF
V: TRBV6-6; J: TRBJ1-2; D: TRBD1; size: few; DNA: TGTGCCACAAGGGGGGCAGGGGGTATCTATGGCTACACCTTC; CDR3: CATRGAGGIYGYTF
V: TRBV7-2; J: TRBJ2-7; D: TRBD2; size: NA; DNA: TGTGCCAGCAGCTTAGGGGTGGTGCGGGAGCCCCGTGACGGATACGAGCAGTACTTC; CDR3: CASSLGVVREPRDGYEQYF
V: TRBV6-1; J: TRBJ2-3; D: TRBD2; size: NA; DNA: TGTGCCAGCAGTGGGACTAGCGGCGGAGCCGATACGCAGTATTTT; CDR3: CASSGTSGGADTQYF
V: TRBV28; J: TRBJ2-3; D: NA; size: NA; DNA: TGTGCCAGCAGTACACGGTCTGGAGGCACAGATACGCAGTATTTT; CDR3: CASSTRSGGTDTQYF
V: TRBV30; J: TRBJ2-3; D: TRBD2; size: NA; DNA: TGTGCCTCCCTCCCTAGCGGGAAGCCAGATACGCAGTATTTT; CDR3: CASLPSGKPDTQYF
V: TRBV11-3; J: TRBJ2-5; D: TRBD1; size: NA; DNA: TGTGCCAGCAGCCCTCCCCCGGGACAGGGGCCTAAAGAGACCCAGTACTTC; CDR3: CASSPPPGQGPKETQYF
V: TRBV28; J: TRBJ1-4; D: NA; size: NA; DNA: TGTGCCAGCAGCCGAGGGCCGGGATTATATGAAAAACTGTTTTTT; CDR3: CASSRGPGLYEKLFF
V: TRBV19; J: TRBJ2-7; D: TRBD2; size: few; DNA: TGTGCCAGTAGTATAGGGGAGCGGGGATCCTACGAGCAGTACTTC; CDR3: CASSIGERGSYEQYF
V: TRBV5-6; J: TRBJ1-3; D: NA; size: NA; DNA: TGTGCCAGCAGCTTGGCTGGGGCCACCTCTGGAAACACCATATATTTT; CDR3: CASSLAGATSGNTIYF
V: TRBV7-3; J: TRBJ2-7; D: NA; size: NA; DNA: TGTGCCAGCAGCCGAACCGGGGCCGGAATCGACGAGCAGTACTTC; CDR3: CASSRTGAGIDEQYF
V: TRBV7-3; J: TRBJ2-1; D: NA; size: NA; DNA: TGTGCCAGCAGCACCTCGGTGGGGAGCTCCTACAATGAGCAGTTCTTC; CDR3: CASSTSVGSSYNEQFF
V: TRBV6-6; J: TRBJ1-2; D: NA; size: NA; DNA: TGTGCCAGCAGCCTTGACGGACCGAACTATGGCTACGCCTTC; CDR3: CASSLDGPNYGYAF
V: TRBV29-1; J: TRBJ2-7; D: TRBD1; size: NA; DNA: TGCAGCGTTGGCCGGGGAAGCGGGACAGGGGGCGAGGACGAGCAGTACTTC; CDR3: CSVGRGSGTGGEDEQYF
V: TRBV5-1; J: TRBJ1-1; D: NA; size: NA; DNA: TGCGCCAGCAGCCGGGGGGAGGACACTGAAGCTTTCTTT; CDR3: CASSRGEDTEAFF
V: TRBV19; J: TRBJ2-5; D: NA; size: few; DNA: TGTGCCAGTAGTACCCAAGAGACCCAGTACTTC; CDR3: CASSTQETQYF
V: TRBV19; J: TRBJ1-5; D: NA; size: NA; DNA: TGTGCCAGTAGTACAGCCTACTACCGAGATCAGCCCCAGCATTTT; CDR3: CASSTAYYRDQPQHF
V: TRBV5-4; J: TRBJ2-3; D: TRBD1; size: NA; DNA: TGTGCCAGCAGCTTGGATGGACAGGGGACAGATACGCAGTATTTT; CDR3: CASSLDGQGTDTQYF
V: TRBV18; J: TRBJ1-1; D: TRBD1; size: few; DNA: TGTGCCAGCTCACCAACACGGACAGGGGACACTGAAGCTTTCTTT; CDR3: CASSPTRTGDTEAFF
V: TRBV5-1; J: TRBJ2-1; D: NA; size: NA; DNA: TGCGCCAGCAGCCCCCGTATGGGAAGGAACAATGAGCAGTTCTTC; CDR3: CASSPRMGRNNEQFF
V: TRBV29-1; J: TRBJ2-7; D: NA; size: NA; DNA: TGCAGCGCTGATAGCGAGAGCTCCTACGAGCAGTACTTC; CDR3: CSADSESSYEQYF
V: TRBV28; J: TRBJ2-5; D: NA; size: NA; DNA: TGTGCCAGCAGCATGGGGACCCAAGAGACCCAGTACTTC; CDR3: CASSMGTQETQYF
V: TRBV7-8; J: TRBJ1-5; D: NA; size: NA; DNA: TGTGCCAGCAGCTTATTAGGACCGGGGGGCAATCAGCCCCAGCATTTT; CDR3: CASSLLGPGGNQPQHF
V: TRBV29-1; J: TRBJ1-1; D: TRBD1; size: NA; DNA: TGCAGCGCCTGGGACAGGGGGAGTTCGGCTTTCTTT; CDR3: CSAWDRGSSAFF